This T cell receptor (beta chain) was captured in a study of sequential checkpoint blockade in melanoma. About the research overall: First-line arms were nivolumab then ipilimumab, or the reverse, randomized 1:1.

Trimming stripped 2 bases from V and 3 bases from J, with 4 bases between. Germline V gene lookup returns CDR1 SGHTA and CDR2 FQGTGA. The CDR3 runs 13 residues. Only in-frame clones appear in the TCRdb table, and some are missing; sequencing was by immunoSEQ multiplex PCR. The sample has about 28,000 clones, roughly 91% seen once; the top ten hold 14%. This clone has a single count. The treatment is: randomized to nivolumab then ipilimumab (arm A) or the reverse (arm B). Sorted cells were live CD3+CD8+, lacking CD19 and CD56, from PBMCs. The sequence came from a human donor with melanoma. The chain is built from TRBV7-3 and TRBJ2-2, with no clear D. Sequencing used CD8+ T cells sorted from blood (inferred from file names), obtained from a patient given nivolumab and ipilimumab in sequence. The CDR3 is CASSLEDTGELFF. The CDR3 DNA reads TGTGCCAGCAGCTTAGAGGACACCGGGGAGCTGTTTTTT.